This T cell receptor (beta chain) derives from a study of OX40 agonist ivuxolimab in advanced cancers. Points from the study as a whole: Which antigen the expanded peripheral T cells recognized is unknown.

With regard to this clone: What it binds is not known.

There are 18 residues in the CDR3. V lost 4 bases to trimming and J lost 2 bases, with 18 bases between them. Germline V gives CDR1 SGHAT, CDR2 FQNNGV. Only in-frame clones appear in the TCRdb table, and some are missing; sequencing was by immunoSEQ multiplex PCR. Counted here are about 89,000 clones, 85% to 95% occurring once; the ten biggest clones make up about 0.24%. The chain employs TRBV11-2 and TRBJ2-6; D uncertain. The material was CD4+ or CD8+ T cells sorted from blood, obtained in a trial of the OX40 agonist ivuxolimab. This TCR came from an adult with an advanced solid tumor such as melanoma, head and neck, liver or kidney cancer. The CDR3 nucleotides read TGTGCCAGCAGCTCGTTTGGGCAGGACCTAGCTGGGGCCAACGTCCTGACTTTC. This translates into CASSSFGQDLAGANVLTF.